Listed here is a single TCR beta chain. Its antigen is not known. This entry comes from a study of T-cell reconstitution after alpha-beta-depleted transplantation in children. Whole-study results and caveats: About two months after transplant, alpha-beta T cells reportedly came from several hundred expanded graft clones. Surviving recipient T cells and intrathymic progenitors accounted for some patients' high TCRbeta diversity at day 60. Once a year had passed after transplant, T-cell counts and diversity came mostly from newly produced T cells.

The V and J ends lost 1 base and 0 bases respectively, with 9 bases between them. The CDR3 is 15 residues long. Germline V CDR1 and CDR2: SGHTA, FQGTGA. The TCRbeta library incorporated unique molecular identifiers. TCRdb reprocessed the PCR reads with MiXCR, giving one entry per CDR3 protein. The repertoire holds 900,000 or so distinct CDR3 sequences, approximately 15% seen once, with approximately 4.5% in the top ten. The chain combines TRBV7-3 with TRBJ1-1; D not resolved. The receptor was derived from a male patient between 10 and 17 years old who had a stem cell transplant for acute lymphoblastic leukemia, so the T cells may come from the graft donor. Sequencing used PBMCs, mostly from graft donor cells, obtained 360 days after TCRalphabeta/CD19-depleted stem cell transplant. For the CDR3, the DNA is TGTGCCAGCAGCTTAAGGGCAGTCATGAACACTGAAGCTTTCTTT. It is translated as CASSLRAVMNTEAFF.